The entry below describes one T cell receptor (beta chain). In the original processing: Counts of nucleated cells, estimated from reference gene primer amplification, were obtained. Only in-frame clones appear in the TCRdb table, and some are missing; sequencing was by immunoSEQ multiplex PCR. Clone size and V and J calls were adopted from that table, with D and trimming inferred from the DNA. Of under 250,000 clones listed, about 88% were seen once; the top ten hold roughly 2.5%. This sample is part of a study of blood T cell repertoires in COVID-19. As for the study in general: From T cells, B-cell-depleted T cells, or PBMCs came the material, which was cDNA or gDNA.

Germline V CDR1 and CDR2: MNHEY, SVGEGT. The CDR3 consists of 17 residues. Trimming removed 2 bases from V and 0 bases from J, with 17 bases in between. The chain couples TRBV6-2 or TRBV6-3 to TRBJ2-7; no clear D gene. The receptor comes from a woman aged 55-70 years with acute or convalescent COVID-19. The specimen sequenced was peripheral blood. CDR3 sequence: CASSYPRSGEVSYEQYF. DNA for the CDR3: TGTGCCAGCAGTTACCCGCGGTCGGGTGAAGTCTCCTACGAGCAGTACTTC.